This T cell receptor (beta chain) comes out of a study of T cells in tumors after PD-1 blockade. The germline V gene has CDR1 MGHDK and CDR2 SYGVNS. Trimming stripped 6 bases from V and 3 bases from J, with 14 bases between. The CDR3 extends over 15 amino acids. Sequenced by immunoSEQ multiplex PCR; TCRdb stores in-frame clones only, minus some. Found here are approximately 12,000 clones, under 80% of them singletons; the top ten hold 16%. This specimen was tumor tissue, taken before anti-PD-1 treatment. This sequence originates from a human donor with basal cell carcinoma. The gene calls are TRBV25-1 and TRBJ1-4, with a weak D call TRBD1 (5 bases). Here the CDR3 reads CASSKGTWANEKLFF. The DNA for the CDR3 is TGTGCCAGCAGCAAAGGGACCTGGGCTAATGAAAAACTGTTTTTT.